The next 8 T cell receptor beta chains were all read from a single sample in a study of cytomegalovirus exposure and HLA in healthy donors. The PCR made use of 60 Vbeta and 13 Jbeta primers. The data were produced by immunoSEQ multiplex PCR, yet TCRdb's version contains in-frame clones alone and is incomplete. The data hold 150,000 to 200,000 clones, with 77% observed a single time. The sequencing input was PBMCs. These receptors were obtained from a woman in her thirties in good health and CMV-seropositive.

The J gene is TRBJ1-5, the V gene TRBV6-1; D uncertain. V dropped 1 base and J dropped 5 bases, with 18 bases sitting between them. The germline V gene has CDR1 MNHNS and CDR2 SASEGT. The CDR3 consists of 17 residues. This CDR3 reads CASSEVPSGGGHQPQHF. The CDR3 region has the DNA TGTGCCAGCAGTGAAGTCCCCTCCGGAGGAGGACATCAGCCCCAGCATTTT.

V usage is TRBV10-1 and J usage is TRBJ1-2; 7 nucleotides match TRBD1. This CDR3 is built from 13 residues. The V and J ends lost 2 bases and 4 bases, in that order; junction bases with no gene match: 1. CDR1 and CDR2 from the germline V gene are WNHNN and SYGVQD (reference sequence). The CDR3, as DNA: TGCGCCAGCAGTGAGGAGGGGGCCTATGGCTACACCTTC. Protein product: CASSEEGAYGYTF.

This sequence joins TRBV5-1 and TRBJ1-1, with TRBD1 matching over 7 bases. Germline CDR1 SGHRS, CDR2 YFSETQ. CDR3 size: 14 residues. The V and J ends lost 4 bases and 6 bases, in that order; junction bases with no gene match: 9. Here the CDR3 reads CASSRDSDGPEAFF. For the CDR3, the DNA is TGCGCCAGCAGCCGGGACAGCGACGGACCTGAAGCTTTCTTT.

V gene TRBV6-1 combines with J gene TRBJ2-7; TRBD1 matches at 10 bases. The germline V gene encodes CDR1 MNHNS and CDR2 SASEGT. The ends lost 7 bases at V and 0 bases at J; junction bases unmatched: 6. CDR3 length: 15 amino acids. The CDR3: CASTWTGGVSYEQYF. CDR3 nucleotides: TGTGCCAGCACTTGGACAGGGGGGGTCTCCTACGAGCAGTACTTC.

The DNA for the CDR3 is TGTGCCAGCAGCTTAGGCCCTACAAACAGGGATAGCTCCTACGAGCAGTACTTC. Its translation is CASSLGPTNRDSSYEQYF. This sequence joins TRBV11-2 and TRBJ2-7, with D maybe TRBD1 (6 bases). The CDR3 length is 18 residues. Trimming pared 1 base from V and 0 bases from J, leaving 19 bases between. Germline CDR1 SGHAT, CDR2 FQNNGV.

V gene TRBV29-1 combines with J gene TRBJ2-7; TRBD1 matches 9 bases. V lost 4 bases, J lost 6 bases, and 7 bases stayed unmatched. This CDR3 is 13 amino acids long. Germline CDR1 SQVTM, CDR2 ANQGSEA. For the CDR3, the DNA is TGCAGCGTTGTCTTAACAGGGGGCGCCGAGCAGTACTTC. It is translated as CSVVLTGGAEQYF.

The gene calls are TRBV19 and TRBJ2-1; 7 bases line up with TRBD2. This CDR3 spans 13 amino acids. Per germline, CDR1 LNHDA and CDR2 SQIVND (reference sequence). The J segment lost 10 bases and the V segment lost 3 bases, leaving 6 bases of the junction unmatched. CDR3 nucleotide sequence: TGTGCCAGTAGTATCCAGCGGGAAGGCGAGCAGTTCTTC. Its translation: CASSIQREGEQFF.

The V gene is TRBV6-1, the J gene TRBJ1-1; 10 bases map to TRBD1. The V gene end was trimmed by 4 bases and the J gene end by 4 bases; junction bases not matched to a gene: 6. The germline V gene encodes CDR1 MNHNS and CDR2 SASEGT. The CDR3 loop spans 15 amino acids. In nucleotides, the CDR3 is TGTGCCAGCAGTGGGGGACAGGGGAGGTCCACTGAAGCTTTCTTT. This sequence encodes CASSGGQGRSTEAFF.